This TCR beta chain was documented in a study of blood T cells in healthy people across ages. This clonotype was counted only a few times. The CDR3 sequence is 12 residues long. The ends were cut back, 6 bases at V and 2 bases at J, with 7 bases in the middle. The germline CDR1 and CDR2 sequences are KGHSH and LQKENI. A sample-barcoded 5' primer and a J-beta primer mix were used in a second PCR of about 7 to 11 cycles. TCRdb passed the 5' RACE reads through MiXCR, listing each CDR3 protein once. The sample lists 800,000 to 950,000 distinct CDR3 sequences, about 48% seen once, with 13% in the top ten. The sequence was obtained from a man younger than 45 in good health. The V gene is TRBV18, the J gene TRBJ2-5; D is ambiguous. Sample: blood. CDR3 amino acids: CASSRLQETQYF. The CDR3 coding sequence is TGTGCCAGCTCCCGCCTACAAGAGACCCAGTACTTC. The variable domain in full, completed from reference TRBV18 and TRBJ2-5, reads NAGVMQNPRHLVRRRGQEARLRCSPMKGHSHVYWYRQLPEEGLKFMVYLQKENIIDESGMPKERFSAEFPKEGPSILRIQQVVRGDSAAYFCASSRLQETQYFGPGTRLLVL.